Following are 28 T cell receptor beta chains from one sample sequenced in a study of cytomegalovirus exposure and HLA in healthy donors (dated by TCRdb to 2016 to 2017). The protocol used for the library was the immunoSEQ multiplex PCR assay. A mixture of 60 forward primers for TCR Vbeta segments and 13 reverse primers for TCR Jbeta segments was used in the multiplex PCR. Held by TCRdb, this immuneACCESS table contains in-frame sequences only and omits some clones. Under half of the omission traces to an unresolved V gene where checked; the cause of the rest is unknown. The table held for this sample gives roughly 220,000 clones. Of the sample, about 1% is held by the ten largest clones. Material: PBMCs. Receptor source: a girl aged 2 to 9 in good health and CMV-seropositive.

The rearrangement joins TRBV6-1 to TRBJ2-1; possible D gene TRBD1, 6 bases. Germline CDR1 and CDR2: MNHNS and SASEGT. The CDR3 consists of 14 residues. Trimming shortened V by 6 bases and J by 0 bases, and 9 bases separated the two germline ends. CDR3 DNA sequence: TGTGCCAGCAGGGTGGACAGCTCCTACAATGAGCAGTTCTTC. Protein: CASRVDSSYNEQFF.

About this clone itself: One end of the junction does not line up with germline, which may come from a read error. The chain is built from TRBV7-7 and TRBJ2-1; 14 bases agree with TRBD2. CDR3 length equals 16 residues. The V gene's germline CDR1 is SSHAT and CDR2 FNYEAQ (reference sequence). This CDR3 reads CASSLEGTSGSGEQFF. The CDR3 DNA sequence: TGTGCTAGCAGCTTAGAGGGGACTAGCGGGAGTGGTGAGCAGTTCTTC.

The CDR3, as DNA: TGCAGTGCTCGACAGGCTGAGCCCCAGCATTTT. Translating gives CSARQAEPQHF. This chain joins TRBV20-1 and TRBJ1-5, with D perhaps TRBD1 (6 bases). Trimming took off 5 bases at V and 8 bases at J, with 10 bases between the two ends. CDR3 size: 11 residues. CDR1 is DFQATT, CDR2 SNEGSKA, per germline (reference sequence).

The chain employs TRBV4-2 and TRBJ2-3, with 8 nucleotides matching TRBD1. The CDR3 is 16 residues long. Germline CDR1 and CDR2: LGHNA and YNFKEQ. The ends lost 0 bases at V and 2 bases at J; junction bases unmatched: 4. CDR3 bases: TGTGCCAGCAGCCAAGAAACAGGGGGATACACAGATACGCAGTATTTT. It translates to CASSQETGGYTDTQYF.

V usage is TRBV2 and J usage is TRBJ2-5, with 10 bases identical to TRBD1. The CDR3 runs to 15 residues. The V segment lost 4 bases and the J segment 4 bases; nucleotides outside the gene matches: 6. Germline V CDR1 and CDR2: SNHLY, FYNNEI. Written as DNA, the CDR3 is TGTGCCAGCAGTGCCGGGACAGGGGCCCGAGAGACCCAGTACTTC. It encodes CASSAGTGARETQYF.

V is TRBV7-9 and J is TRBJ2-2; D gene uncertain. The CDR3 covers 14 residues. Germline CDR1 and CDR2: SEHNR and FQNEAQ (reference sequence). Between the trimmed V and J ends, which lost 1 base and 5 bases, there was a span of 8 bases. The CDR3 loop is CASSLETITGELFF. The CDR3, as DNA: TGTGCCAGCAGCTTAGAGACAATAACCGGGGAGCTGTTTTTT.

The rearrangement joins TRBV28 to TRBJ2-5, with 10 nucleotides matching TRBD2. The CDR3 is 13 residues long. Germline assignment: CDR1 MDHEN and CDR2 SYDVKM. V shed 8 bases and J 3 bases; nucleotides not matched to a gene: 3. The CDR3 nucleotides read TGTGCCAGCGCTAGCGGGAGCAAAGAGACCCAGTACTTC. It is translated as CASASGSKETQYF.

The chain has TRBV27 and TRBJ2-1; 8 bases map to TRBD2. The CDR3 runs to 15 residues. CDR1 is MNHEY, CDR2 SMNVEV, per germline (reference sequence). V shed 6 bases and J 0 bases; nucleotides not matched to a gene: 4. Written as DNA, the CDR3 is TGTGCCAGCAGGACCGGGACTAGCTCCTACAATGAGCAGTTCTTC. This encodes CASRTGTSSYNEQFF.

The rearrangement links TRBV29-1 to TRBJ1-2, with D perhaps matching TRBD1 (6 bases). V was cut by 7 bases and J by 0 bases, with 9 bases left in between. CDR1 and CDR2 from the germline V gene are SQVTM and ANQGSEA. The CDR3 loop spans 12 amino acids. CDR3 DNA sequence: TGCAGCGCCCGGGACACTAACTATGGCTACACCTTC. Translating it yields CSARDTNYGYTF.

The J gene is TRBJ2-1, the V gene TRBV6-1; 7 bases are shared with TRBD2. From germline, CDR1 is MNHNS and CDR2 SASEGT. V lost 7 bases and J lost 0; bases outside the gene matches: 6. The CDR3 length is 15 residues. The CDR3 coding sequence is TGTGCCAGCACCGAACTAGCGCGCTCCTACAATGAGCAGTTCTTC. Its protein product is CASTELARSYNEQFF.

This chain joins TRBV25-1 and TRBJ2-7; the D gene is possibly TRBD1 (5 bases). The V end lost 2 bases, the J end lost 2 bases, and 16 bases lay between the germline ends. Per the germline V gene, CDR1 is MGHDK and CDR2 is SYGVNS. The length of the CDR3 is 16 residues. CDR3 sequence: CASSEGRAGIPYEQYF. CDR3 nucleotide sequence: TGTGCCAGCAGTGAAGGTAGGGCAGGGATCCCCTACGAGCAGTACTTC.

The rearrangement uses TRBV6-1 and TRBJ2-3, with D perhaps TRBD2 (8 bases). Trimming took 2 bases from V and 1 from J, leaving 25 bases between them. This CDR3 has 20 residues. CDR1 is MNHNS, CDR2 SASEGT, per germline. This chain's CDR3 is CASSENGQGVILAGTDTQYF. CDR3 nucleotides: TGTGCCAGCAGTGAAAACGGGCAGGGGGTTATACTAGCGGGCACAGATACGCAGTATTTT.

The chain uses TRBV6-5 and TRBJ1-4, with TRBD1 matching over 7 bases. The ends lost 2 bases at V and 7 bases at J; junction bases unmatched: 4. This CDR3 contains 14 residues. CDR1 MNHEY and CDR2 SVGAGI come from the germline V gene. CDR3 protein: CASSYGQAGEKLFF. DNA of the CDR3: TGTGCCAGCAGTTACGGACAGGCGGGTGAAAAACTGTTTTTT.

The rearrangement uses TRBV10-3 and TRBJ1-1, with 8 bases that match TRBD1. The CDR3 is 13 residues long. Germline V gene sequence: CDR1 ENHRY, CDR2 SYGVKD. V shed 6 bases and J 5 bases; nucleotides not matched to a gene: 5. The CDR3 reads CAISGQGSTEAFF. As DNA, the CDR3 is TGTGCCATCAGCGGACAGGGTAGTACTGAAGCTTTCTTT.

The CDR3 nucleotides read TGTGCCAGTAGTCCGGCGGGAAACACTGAAGCTTTCTTT. Protein: CASSPAGNTEAFF. The V call is TRBV19, the J call TRBJ1-1; the D is unclear. From germline, CDR1 is LNHDA and CDR2 SQIVND (reference sequence). This CDR3 is 13 amino acids long. V was trimmed by 5 bases and J by 2 bases, leaving 9 bases between them.

The genes are TRBV28 and TRBJ1-4; D is unresolved. This CDR3 is built from 13 residues. V was trimmed by 3 bases and J by 5 bases, leaving 7 bases between them. The germline CDR1 and CDR2 sequences are MDHEN and SYDVKM. The chain's CDR3 is CASSFRWNEKLFF. In DNA form, the CDR3 reads TGTGCCAGCAGTTTTCGGTGGAATGAAAAACTGTTTTTT.

The chain recombines TRBV6-5 with TRBJ1-5; 8 bases are shared with TRBD1. CDR3 length: 14 residues. V lost 6 bases and J lost 4; bases outside the gene matches: 5. CDR1 is MNHEY, CDR2 SVGAGI, per germline. The CDR3 here is CASSSDRGNQPQHF. CDR3 DNA: TGTGCCAGCAGCAGCGACAGGGGAAATCAGCCCCAGCATTTT.

CDR3 loop: CASSERLAGTYEQYF. DNA of the CDR3: TGTGCCAGCAGTGAACGACTAGCGGGGACCTACGAGCAGTACTTC. The chain employs TRBV6-1 and TRBJ2-7; TRBD2 agrees at 11 bases. V lost 2 bases to trimming and J lost 2 bases; unmatched junction nucleotides: 2. There are 15 residues in the CDR3. From germline, CDR1 is MNHNS and CDR2 SASEGT.

The chain has TRBV7-2 and TRBJ2-2; D might be TRBD2 (6 bases). Germline V lookup: CDR1 SGHTA, CDR2 FQGNSA. The CDR3 is made up of 15 amino acids. V lost 5 bases to trimming and J lost 6 bases, with 16 bases between them. The CDR3 region has the DNA TGTGCCAGCAGCCTATCCGACTGGGGGGCCGGGGAGCTGTTTTTT. This codes for CASSLSDWGAGELFF.

V and J are TRBV5-1 and TRBJ1-2, with D tentatively TRBD1 (5 bases). The germline V gene has CDR1 SGHRS and CDR2 YFSETQ. Trimming stripped 0 bases from V and 4 bases from J, with 7 bases between. The CDR3 runs 13 residues. The CDR3 nucleotides read TGCGCCAGCAGCTTGGGACAGCCCTATGGCTACACCTTC. Translated: CASSLGQPYGYTF.

The V gene is TRBV28, the J gene TRBJ2-3; 9 bases are a match to TRBD2. Trimming took 7 bases from V and 4 from J; bases not matched to a gene: 6. CDR3 length equals 14 residues. Germline values: CDR1 MDHEN, CDR2 SYDVKM. The CDR3 loop is CASTSSGVADTQYF. DNA for the CDR3: TGTGCCAGCACATCTAGCGGGGTGGCAGATACGCAGTATTTT. Variable domain in full (rest from reference TRBV28 and TRBJ2-3): DVKVTQSSRYLVKRTGEKVFLECVQDMDHENMFWYRQDPGLGLRLIYFSYDVKMKEKGDIPEGYSVSREKKERFSLILESASTNQTSMYLCASTSSGVADTQYFGPGTRLTVL.

V usage is TRBV5-5 and J usage is TRBJ2-7, with TRBD2 identical over 10 bases. Losses at the gene ends were 0 bases for V and 2 bases for J; bases not matched to a gene: 2. The CDR3 covers 15 residues. CDR1 SGHKS and CDR2 YYEKEE come from the germline V gene (reference sequence). This CDR3 reads CASSLGGTSAYEQYF. CDR3 in DNA: TGTGCCAGCAGCTTGGGCGGGACTAGCGCCTACGAGCAGTACTTC. Full variable domain (remainder filled in from reference TRBV5-5 and TRBJ2-7): DAGVTQSPTHLIKTRGQQVTLRCSPISGHKSVSWYQQVLGQGPQFIFQYYEKEERGRGNFPDRFSARQFPNYSSELNVNALLLGDSALYLCASSLGGTSAYEQYFGPGTRLTVT.

The V and J genes are TRBV27 and TRBJ1-2, with 7 bases matching TRBD1. Germline trimming cut 3 bases from V and 4 bases from J; bases unmatched to any gene: 11. Germline CDR1 reads MNHEY; CDR2 reads SMNVEV (reference sequence). The CDR3 runs 16 residues. CDR3 coding DNA: TGTGCCAGCAGTTTCGAGGGGGCCCGATCCTCCTATGGCTACACCTTC. It translates to CASSFEGARSSYGYTF.

The rearrangement uses TRBV29-1 and TRBJ2-5; tentative D call: TRBD2 (5 bases). The CDR3 consists of 18 residues. Deletions cut 0 bases from V and 1 base from J, with 21 bases between. Germline CDR1 is SQVTM and CDR2 is ANQGSEA. CDR3 sequence reads: CSVEDISSRSLGQETQYF. Written as DNA, the CDR3 is TGCAGCGTTGAAGATATTTCTAGCAGGTCCCTGGGCCAAGAGACCCAGTACTTC.

The V and J genes are TRBV19 and TRBJ2-7; maybe TRBD2 (6 bases). Per germline, CDR1 LNHDA and CDR2 SQIVND (reference sequence). V lost 7 bases and J 2 bases, leaving 18 bases between the germline ends. This CDR3 has 15 residues. Here the CDR3 reads CASTPFSGAPYEQYF. CDR3 in DNA: TGTGCCAGTACCCCTTTCTCGGGAGCCCCCTACGAGCAGTACTTC.

The rearrangement joins TRBV28 to TRBJ2-3; 9 bases are a match to TRBD2. J was trimmed by 3 bases and V by 5 bases; bases with no gene match: 12. The V gene's germline CDR1 is MDHEN and CDR2 SYDVKM. The CDR3 runs 17 residues. The CDR3 region has the DNA TGTGCCAGCAGTCCCCGTGCTAGCGGGAAAGGGACAGATACGCAGTATTTT. Translation: CASSPRASGKGTDTQYF.

The CDR3 region has the DNA TGTGCCAGCAGTGAACAAACGACAGGGGGCAATCAGCCCCAGCATTTT. As protein: CASSEQTTGGNQPQHF. The chain carries TRBV6-1 and TRBJ1-5; TRBD1 matches 8 bases. Germline loops: CDR1 MNHNS, CDR2 SASEGT. The CDR3 loop spans 16 amino acids. V shed 2 bases and J 2 bases; nucleotides not matched to a gene: 5.

This sequence joins TRBV6-1 and TRBJ1-2; 9 positions agree with TRBD1. Germline trimming cut 4 bases from V and 3 bases from J; bases unmatched to any gene: 6. The CDR3 runs 15 residues. CDR1 is MNHNS, CDR2 SASEGT, per germline. The CDR3 reads CASSGTGGWDYGYTF. CDR3 in DNA: TGTGCCAGCAGTGGAACAGGGGGCTGGGACTATGGCTACACCTTC.